This TCR beta chain stems from a study of technical replicates of blood from a few donors (dated by TCRdb to about 2017). Points on this clone: Its antigen specificity is not known. Base qualities were left out, and no much larger clone turns up one base away.

Library preparation employed the immunoSEQ multiplex PCR assay. The table was pulled from immuneACCESS by TCRdb, which kept in-frame rearrangements only. Such tables lose some clones; where checked, under half of the loss comes from unresolved V genes, and the rest has no known cause. The sample data list tens of thousands of clones, and roughly 91% of these were observed just once. Clones ranked in the top ten supply about 0.25% of the sample. The sequenced sample consisted of T cells isolated from PBMCs. This clonotype originated in a human donor in good health.

The DNA reads as follows: TGCGCCAGCAGAAGACAGGGAGAAAACGAGCAGTACTTC. Its product reads: CASRRQGENEQYF. In this chain, TRBV10-1 is recombined with TRBJ2-7; 7 junctional bases match TRBD1. The CDR3 sequence holds 13 residues, the cysteine and phenylalanine included. Only CDR3 DNA remains: 39 bases, in frame from the first base. CDR1 is given as WNHNN and CDR2 as SYGVQD, both from the germline V gene (reference sequence). The germline V and J ends show losses of 6 bases and 5 bases respectively, and no gene match explains 7 bases of the junction.